The 28 T cell receptor beta chains below come from one sample, sequenced in a study of blood T cell repertoires in COVID-19. Some clones are missing from TCRdb's copy, which holds only in-frame ones; the method was immunoSEQ multiplex PCR. The table includes hundreds of thousands of clones, approximately 92% detected once. The specimen sequenced was PBMCs or T cells enriched from blood (not recorded which). The source is a woman aged 18-29 years who had recovered from COVID-19.

The gene calls are TRBV5-1 and TRBJ1-6; 8 bases line up with TRBD1. Germline trimming cut 2 bases from V and 7 bases from J; bases unmatched to any gene: 8. CDR3 length: 16 amino acids. The V gene's germline CDR1 is SGHRS and CDR2 YFSETQ. CDR3 loop: CASSLQDGQGNSPLHF. DNA for the CDR3: TGCGCCAGCAGCTTACAAGACGGACAGGGAAATTCACCCCTCCACTTT.

The V call is TRBV9, the J call TRBJ1-4; D gene uncertain. This CDR3 spans 14 amino acids. Trimming took 3 bases from V and 0 from J, leaving 6 bases between them. Germline CDR1 is SGDLS and CDR2 is YYNGEE. DNA of the CDR3: TGTGCCAGCAGCGAAACAACAACTAATGAAAAACTGTTTTTT. Protein: CASSETTTNEKLFF.

The V call is TRBV21-1, the J call TRBJ2-1; the table's D call TRBD1 went unverified against the DNA. TRBV21-1 is designated a pseudogene. The length of the CDR3 is 14 residues. This chain's CDR3 is CASSSDSSYNEQFF. The CDR3, as DNA: TGTGCCAGCAGCAGCGACAGCTCCTACAATGAGCAGTTCTTC.

V gene TRBV6-5 combines with J gene TRBJ1-2; maybe TRBD1 (5 bases). Trimming shortened V by 2 bases and J by 5 bases, and 9 bases separated the two germline ends. The CDR3 spans 13 residues. Germline CDR1 and CDR2: MNHEY and SVGAGI. The DNA for the CDR3 is TGTGCCAGCAGTTACAGTAGGGGATATGGCTACACCTTC. Translated, it gives CASSYSRGYGYTF.

This clone has only one observation. J is TRBJ1-4 and V is TRBV5-1; 9 bases agree with TRBD1. The V segment lost 4 bases and the J segment 8 bases; nucleotides outside the gene matches: 6. This CDR3 contains 14 residues. Germline-derived CDR1 and CDR2 are SGHRS and YFSETQ. CDR3 region: CASSRDRAREKLFF. For the CDR3, the DNA is TGCGCCAGCAGCAGGGACAGGGCGCGGGAAAAACTGTTTTTT.

CDR3 region: CASSVSAGGRSDTQYF. CDR3 nucleotide sequence: TGTGCCAGCAGTGTCTCGGCGGGGGGGCGGTCGGATACGCAGTATTTT. This chain links TRBV27 with TRBJ2-3, with 9 bases identical to TRBD2. Germline V gene data show CDR1 as MNHEY and CDR2 as SMNVEV (reference sequence). Trimming removed 5 bases from V and 6 bases from J; junction bases left unmatched: 12. This CDR3 has 16 residues.

This clone was observed many times. The chain carries TRBV5-6 and TRBJ2-7, with D unresolved. Germline V gene data show CDR1 as SGHDT and CDR2 as YYEEEE. The length of the CDR3 is 13 residues. V shed 2 bases and J shed 0 bases, with 6 bases lying between them. The CDR3 DNA reads as TGTGCCAGCAGCTTTGGCGGCTCCTACGAGCAGTACTTC. Its translation: CASSFGGSYEQYF. Using reference TRBV5-6 and TRBJ2-7 for the parts outside the CDR3, the full variable domain is DAGVTQSPTHLIKTRGQQVTLRCSPKSGHDTVSWYQQALGQGPQFIFQYYEEEERQRGNFPDRFSGHQFPNYSSELNVNALLLGDSALYLCASSFGGSYEQYFGPGTRLTVT.

This rearrangement joins TRBV5-1 to TRBJ2-2; possibly TRBD1 for D (6 bases). This CDR3 has 15 amino acids. V lost 7 bases and J 5 bases, leaving 18 bases between the germline ends. Germline lookup yields CDR1 SGHRS and CDR2 YFSETQ. CDR3 sequence (DNA): TGCGCCAGCCGCGGACAGCGAAGTCTTACCGGGGAGCTGTTTTTT. Amino acids: CASRGQRSLTGELFF. Full variable domain (outside the CDR3, taken from reference TRBV5-1 and TRBJ2-2): KAGVTQTPRYLIKTRGQQVTLSCSPISGHRSVSWYQQTPGQGLQFLFEYFSETQRNKGNFPGRFSGRQFSNSRSEMNVSTLELGDSALYLCASRGQRSLTGELFFGEGSRLTVL.

The chain recombines TRBV5-4 with TRBJ1-1; weak D call: TRBD1 (5 bases). Deletions cut 4 bases from V and 4 bases from J, with 14 bases between. Germline CDR1 reads SGHNT; CDR2 reads YYREEE (reference sequence). The CDR3 sequence is 14 residues long. The CDR3 DNA follows: TGTGCCAGCAGCCTAATTGAAAGGGGCACTGAAGCTTTCTTT. Translating gives CASSLIERGTEAFF.

This chain joins TRBV6-5 and TRBJ2-2, with TRBD1 matching 8 bases. Germline CDR1 and CDR2: MNHEY and SVGAGI. J was trimmed by 5 bases and V by 5 bases; bases with no gene match: 1. The CDR3 extends over 13 amino acids. CDR3 nucleotides: TGTGCCAGCAGTCGACAGGGGACCGGGGAGCTGTTTTTT. This sequence encodes CASSRQGTGELFF.

The chain is built from TRBV10-2 and TRBJ2-3; D remains unclear. Trimming took off 2 bases at V and 2 bases at J, with 8 bases between the two ends. The CDR3 loop spans 14 amino acids. Germline V CDR1 and CDR2: WSHSY, SAAADI. The CDR3, as DNA: TGCGCCAGCAGTGAGGTCTCCTCCACAGATACGCAGTATTTT. It yields the protein CASSEVSSTDTQYF.

This chain links TRBV27 with TRBJ2-7; D unclear. Germline assignment: CDR1 MNHEY and CDR2 SMNVEV (reference sequence). The V end was cut by 6 bases, the J end by 7 bases, with 10 bases between. The CDR3 runs 11 residues. The CDR3 nucleotides read TGTGCCAGCAGCCATAAGAGGGAGCAGTACTTC. This sequence encodes CASSHKREQYF.

This chain uses TRBV14 with TRBJ1-2, with a tentative D call TRBD1 (6 bases). Trimming shortened V by 1 base and J by 4 bases, and 7 bases separated the two germline ends. The CDR3 is made up of 13 amino acids. The germline CDR1 and CDR2 sequences are SGHDN and FVKESK. The CDR3 nucleotides read TGTGCCAGCAGCCAAGGACAGGTCTATGGCTACACCTTC. It translates to CASSQGQVYGYTF.

The chain has TRBV28 and TRBJ1-5; tentative D call: TRBD1 (5 bases). Germline CDR1 is MDHEN and CDR2 is SYDVKM. The CDR3 loop spans 15 amino acids. Deletions cut 7 bases from V and 0 bases from J, with 13 bases between. The CDR3: CASTLGGYSNQPQHF. The DNA of the CDR3 is TGTGCCAGCACCCTGGGGGGTTATAGCAATCAGCCCCAGCATTTT.

This chain joins TRBV15 and TRBJ2-5, with TRBD2 identical over 12 bases. Germline V gene lookup returns CDR1 LNHNV and CDR2 YYDKDF (reference sequence). V lost 1 base, J lost 2 bases, and 2 bases stayed unmatched. CDR3 length: 16 residues. CDR3 sequence (DNA): TGTGCCACCAGCAGAGTCACTAGCGGGGGGCAAGAGACCCAGTACTTC. This gives the protein CATSRVTSGGQETQYF. Drawing the rest from reference TRBV15 and TRBJ2-5, the complete variable domain is DAMVIQNPRYQVTQFGKPVTLSCSQTLNHNVMYWYQQKSSQAPKLLFHYYDKDFNNEADTPDNFQSRRPNTSFCFLDIRSPGLGDTAMYLCATSRVTSGGQETQYFGPGTRLLVL.

This clone showed up just a few times. The CDR3 nucleotides are TGTGCCAGCAGTGAATTCAGGGGTCGGGGAGAAAAACTGTTTTTT. Its protein product is CASSEFRGRGEKLFF. J is TRBJ1-4 and V is TRBV25-1; TRBD1 is a possible D gene (6 bases). Trimming shortened V by 1 base and J by 8 bases, and 14 bases separated the two germline ends. CDR1 and CDR2 from the germline V gene are MGHDK and SYGVNS. The CDR3 is 15 amino acids.

The chain employs TRBV2 and TRBJ1-2; D call uncertain. Germline V CDR1 and CDR2: SNHLY, FYNNEI. The length of the CDR3 is 14 residues. V was trimmed by 0 bases and J by 4 bases, leaving 9 bases between them. The DNA of the CDR3 is TGTGCCAGCAGTGAAGCCCGGGGTTTCTATGGCTACACCTTC. Amino acids: CASSEARGFYGYTF.

The chain couples TRBV19 to TRBJ1-5; D not certain. The V and J ends lost 3 bases and 7 bases respectively, with 13 bases between them. Germline values: CDR1 LNHDA, CDR2 SQIVND (reference sequence). The CDR3 is 14 residues long. This chain's CDR3 is CASSIEAIGQPQHF. CDR3 nucleotide sequence: TGTGCCAGTAGTATTGAGGCCATAGGACAGCCCCAGCATTTT.

The CDR3 DNA reads TGTGCCAGCAGTTCGGAAACAGGGGGTCTACCCCTCCACTTT. It translates to CASSSETGGLPLHF. The chain has TRBV2 and TRBJ1-6; 8 nucleotides agree with TRBD1. V lost 5 bases to trimming and J lost 12 bases; unmatched junction nucleotides: 9. CDR3 length: 14 amino acids. Germline-derived CDR1 and CDR2 are SNHLY and FYNNEI.

This chain links TRBV5-1 with TRBJ1-1, with D possibly TRBD1 on 5 matching bases. Trimming took off 2 bases at V and 0 bases at J, with 11 bases between the two ends. Looked up from germline, CDR1 is SGHRS and CDR2 is YFSETQ. This CDR3 region has 15 residues. The CDR3 is CASSFSQGMNTEAFF. CDR3 coding DNA: TGCGCCAGCAGCTTCTCCCAGGGAATGAACACTGAAGCTTTCTTT.

The CDR3 here is CASSRTSGGAETQYF. For the CDR3, the DNA is TGTGCCAGCAGCCGGACTAGCGGGGGGGCGGAGACCCAGTACTTC. This sequence joins TRBV7-9 and TRBJ2-5; TRBD2 agrees at 15 bases. Per germline, CDR1 SEHNR and CDR2 FQNEAQ (reference sequence). The CDR3 spans 15 residues. V lost 5 bases to trimming and J lost 5 bases; unmatched junction nucleotides: 3.

The chain joins TRBV6-5 to TRBJ1-2; D might be TRBD1 (5 bases). Germline-derived CDR1 and CDR2 are MNHEY and SVGAGI. This CDR3 spans 15 amino acids. Trimming stripped 4 bases from V and 0 bases from J, with 12 bases between. The CDR3 coding sequence is TGTGCCAGCAGTTTTTCAGGGAAAACTAACTATGGCTACACCTTC. Encoded protein: CASSFSGKTNYGYTF.

This sequence joins TRBV7-2 and TRBJ2-5; TRBD2 might be the D (6 bases). Trimming removed 5 bases from V and 5 bases from J, with 15 bases in between. The germline V gene has CDR1 SGHTA and CDR2 FQGNSA. This CDR3 region has 14 residues. The CDR3 coding sequence is TGTGCCAGCAGCAAGATGGGGGGACGGGAGACCCAGTACTTC. Amino acid sequence: CASSKMGGRETQYF.

The chain uses TRBV27 and TRBJ2-7; TRBD2 is a possible D gene (6 bases). There are 14 residues in the CDR3. Trimming removed 5 bases from V and 6 bases from J, with 17 bases in between. Per the germline V gene, CDR1 is MNHEY and CDR2 is SMNVEV (reference sequence). The CDR3 nucleotides are TGTGCCAGCAGTACGGGAGCCTATTTACCCGAGCAGTACTTC. Translation: CASSTGAYLPEQYF.

The V gene is TRBV5-4, the J gene TRBJ2-5; TRBD2 agrees at 9 bases. This CDR3 comprises 17 residues. The germline CDR1 and CDR2 sequences are SGHNT and YYREEE (reference sequence). The trim removed 3 bases at V and 4 bases at J, leaving 13 bases unmatched. The CDR3 loop reads CASSSRELLAGTETQYF. The CDR3 DNA follows: TGTGCCAGCAGCTCCCGAGAGCTCCTAGCGGGGACAGAGACCCAGTACTTC. The full variable domain, rest sourced from reference TRBV5-4 and TRBJ2-5, is ETGVTQSPTHLIKTRGQQVTLRCSSQSGHNTVSWYQQALGQGPQFIFQYYREEENGRGNFPPRFSGLQFPNYSSELNVNALELDDSALYLCASSSRELLAGTETQYFGPGTRLLVL.

The gene calls are TRBV3-1 (or the pseudogene TRBV3-2) and TRBJ1-6, with TRBD1 matching 8 bases. There are 17 residues in the CDR3. Germline V gene data show CDR1 as LGHDT and CDR2 as YNNKEL (reference sequence). With V trimmed by 2 bases and J by 10 bases, 13 bases remained unmatched. The CDR3 coding sequence is TGTGCCAGCAGCCAACCCGGTGGACAGGGAATCAGATCACCCCTCCACTTT. The encoded protein is CASSQPGGQGIRSPLHF.

V gene TRBV19 combines with J gene TRBJ1-1; D is unclear. V was shortened by 5 bases and J by 8 bases, with 9 bases between the two germline ends. The germline V gene has CDR1 LNHDA and CDR2 SQIVND (reference sequence). This CDR3 has 11 amino acids. The CDR3 region is CASSYGVEAFF. The CDR3 DNA is TGTGCCAGTAGTTACGGGGTGGAAGCTTTCTTT.

The chain combines TRBV21-1 with TRBJ1-2; TRBD1 is the table's D call, not checked against the DNA. TRBV21-1 is a pseudogene segment. The CDR3 loop spans 15 amino acids. In DNA, the CDR3 is TGTGCCAGCAGCATCCAACAGGGGACTAACTATGGCTACACCTTC. This gives the protein CASSIQQGTNYGYTF.